The T cell receptor beta chain described here comes from a study of cytomegalovirus exposure and HLA in healthy donors. Study observations and caveats: Association of 16,951 TCR beta sequences with HLA alleles was found at 0.05 false discovery rate in a later analysis. The study flagged about 160 TCR beta chains as cytomegalovirus-associated. Per a prior analysis, the majority of TCR beta V segments were productive roughly 87% or roughly 30% of the time. A later analysis, which compared TCR beta chains of equal frequency, found the HLA-associated ones more clonally expanded.

Germline CDR1 and CDR2: ENHRY and SYGVKD. The CDR3 covers 14 residues. Trimming took 3 bases from V and 5 from J, leaving 8 bases between them. As regards this clone: What it binds is unknown.

It was with 60 Vbeta and 13 Jbeta primers that the PCR ran. Data came from immunoSEQ multiplex PCR; TCRdb stores just in-frame clones and leaves some out. The profile shows some 190,000 clones, 77% of them singletons. The gene calls are TRBV10-3 and TRBJ1-6, with no clear D. The TCR comes from a man between 18 and 29 years old in good health and CMV-seronegative. Sequencing input: PBMCs. The CDR3 loop reads CAISDGGNNSPLHF. CDR3 bases: TGTGCCATCAGTGATGGCGGGAATAATTCACCCCTCCACTTT.